This T cell receptor (beta chain) was recovered during a study of blood T cell repertoires in COVID-19. Grouping used clinical history reported by participants in a survey and questionnaire. This clone was seen a few times. Trimming cost V 6 bases and J 6 bases; bases outside gene matches: 4. From germline, CDR1 is MNHEY and CDR2 SVGAGI. The CDR3 totals 15 residues. TCRdb's table, derived via immunoSEQ multiplex PCR, lists solely in-frame clones and lacks some. The sample records about 430,000 clones, about 88% being singletons. The chain combines TRBV6-5 with TRBJ2-1; TRBD2 matches 14 bases. Sequenced material: PBMCs or T cells enriched from blood (not recorded which). This receptor was identified in a woman under 30 who had been exposed to COVID-19. Written as DNA, the CDR3 is TGTGCCAGCAGGCTCGGACTAGCGGGGGGCAATGAGCAGTTCTTC. It is translated as CASRLGLAGGNEQFF.